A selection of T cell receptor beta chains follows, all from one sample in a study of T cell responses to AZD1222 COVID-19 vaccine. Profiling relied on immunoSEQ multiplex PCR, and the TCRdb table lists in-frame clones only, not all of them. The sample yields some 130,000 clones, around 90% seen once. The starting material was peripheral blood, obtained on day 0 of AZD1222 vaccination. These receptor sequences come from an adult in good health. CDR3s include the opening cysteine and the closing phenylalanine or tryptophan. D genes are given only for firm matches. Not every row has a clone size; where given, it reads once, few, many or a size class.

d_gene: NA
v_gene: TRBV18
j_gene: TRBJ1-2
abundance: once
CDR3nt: TGTGCCAGCTCACCACCCTCGGAGGGCCTTAACTATGGCTACACCTTC
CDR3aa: CASSPPSEGLNYGYTF

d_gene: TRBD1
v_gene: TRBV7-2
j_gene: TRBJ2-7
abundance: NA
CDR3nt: TGTGCCAGCAGCGCCTACAGGGGGCGAGGCGAGCAGTACTTC
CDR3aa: CASSAYRGRGEQYF

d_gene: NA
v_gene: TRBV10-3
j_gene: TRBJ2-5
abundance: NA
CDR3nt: TGTGCCATCAACAACGCTGGGGTACAAGAGACCCAGTACTTC
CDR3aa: CAINNAGVQETQYF

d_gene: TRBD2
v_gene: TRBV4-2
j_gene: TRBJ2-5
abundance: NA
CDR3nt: TGTGCCAGCAGCCCTAGCGGGGGTGATGAAGAGACCCAGTACTTC
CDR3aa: CASSPSGGDEETQYF

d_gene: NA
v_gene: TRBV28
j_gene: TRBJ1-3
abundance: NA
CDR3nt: TGTGCCAGCAGTTTTTCCAGGACTTCTGGAAACACCATATATTTT
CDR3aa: CASSFSRTSGNTIYF

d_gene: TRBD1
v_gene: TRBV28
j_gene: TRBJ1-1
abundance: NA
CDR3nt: TGTGCCAGCAGTTCCGGACAGGGGAAGTCTGAAGCTTTCTTT
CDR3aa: CASSSGQGKSEAFF

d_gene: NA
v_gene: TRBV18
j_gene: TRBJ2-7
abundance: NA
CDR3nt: TGTGCCAGCTCACCAAGAGGGGGATCCTACGAGCAGTACTTC
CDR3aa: CASSPRGGSYEQYF

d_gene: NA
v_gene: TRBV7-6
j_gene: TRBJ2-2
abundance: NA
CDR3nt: TGTGCCAGCAGCACGTTACAGGCTACCGGGGAGCTGTTTTTT
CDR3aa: CASSTLQATGELFF

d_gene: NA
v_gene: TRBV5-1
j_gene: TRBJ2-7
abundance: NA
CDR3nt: TGCGCCAGCAGCCCGGTAACCGGATTGGAGTACGAGCAGTACTTC
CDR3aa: CASSPVTGLEYEQYF

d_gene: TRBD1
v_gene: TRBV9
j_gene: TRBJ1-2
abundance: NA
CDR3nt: TGTGCCAGCAGCGTAGGGGACAGTCCAACCTATGGCTACACCTTC
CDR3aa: CASSVGDSPTYGYTF

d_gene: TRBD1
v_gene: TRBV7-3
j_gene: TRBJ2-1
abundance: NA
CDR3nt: TGTGCCAGCAGCTTAACTGGCCAGGGGGCGCGGAATGAGCAGTTCTTC
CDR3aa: CASSLTGQGARNEQFF

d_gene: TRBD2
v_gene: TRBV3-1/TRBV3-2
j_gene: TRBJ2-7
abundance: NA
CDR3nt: TGTGCCAGCAGCCAAAGCGGGGGATGGCAGTACTTC
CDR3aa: CASSQSGGWQYF

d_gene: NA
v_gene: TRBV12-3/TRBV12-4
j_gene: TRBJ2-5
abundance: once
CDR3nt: TGTGCCAGCAGTTTAATGGAGAAAGAGACCCAGTACTTC
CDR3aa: CASSLMEKETQYF

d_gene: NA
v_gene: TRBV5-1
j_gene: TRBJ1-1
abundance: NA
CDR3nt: TGCGCCAGCAGCTCTACGGGGAACACTGAAGCTTTCTTT
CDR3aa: CASSSTGNTEAFF

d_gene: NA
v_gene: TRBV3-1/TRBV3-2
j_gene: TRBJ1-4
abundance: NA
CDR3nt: TGTGCCACAGGTGCAACTAATGAAAAACTGTTTTTT
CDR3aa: CATGATNEKLFF

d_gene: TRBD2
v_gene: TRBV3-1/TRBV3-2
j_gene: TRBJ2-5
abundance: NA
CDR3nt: TGTGCCAGCAGCCAAGGGGCAGCGGGGGGGCCGGCGGAGACCCAGTACTTC
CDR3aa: CASSQGAAGGPAETQYF

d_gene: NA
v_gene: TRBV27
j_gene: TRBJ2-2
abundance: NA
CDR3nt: TGTGCCAGCAGCCTCCGTGGGCCCGGGGAGCTGTTTTTT
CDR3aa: CASSLRGPGELFF

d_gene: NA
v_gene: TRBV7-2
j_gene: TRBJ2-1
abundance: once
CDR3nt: TGTGCCAGCAGCTCTGCTAGCTCCTACAATGAGCAGTTCTTC
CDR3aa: CASSSASSYNEQFF

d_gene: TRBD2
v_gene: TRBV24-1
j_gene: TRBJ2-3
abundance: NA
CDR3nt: TGTGCCACAGGGCTAGCGGGGTCTCATGATACGCAGTATTTT
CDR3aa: CATGLAGSHDTQYF

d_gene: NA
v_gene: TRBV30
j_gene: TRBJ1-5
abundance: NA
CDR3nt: TGTGCCTGGAGTTCGGGAGTAGCGGGGCCCCAGCATTTT
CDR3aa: CAWSSGVAGPQHF

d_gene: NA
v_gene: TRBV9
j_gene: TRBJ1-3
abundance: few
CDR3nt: TGTGCCAGCAGCCCGGACGGGCCCCTCTCTGGAAACACCATATATTTT
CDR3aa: CASSPDGPLSGNTIYF

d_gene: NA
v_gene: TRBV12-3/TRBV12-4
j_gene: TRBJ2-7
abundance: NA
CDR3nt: TGTGCCAGCAGCCGGACACCAGAGCAGTACTTC
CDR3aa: CASSRTPEQYF

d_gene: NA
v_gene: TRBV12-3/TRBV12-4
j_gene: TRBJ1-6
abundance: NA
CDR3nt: TGTGCCAGCAGCCCCAGGGAAAGTTCACCCCTCCACTTT
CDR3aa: CASSPRESSPLHF

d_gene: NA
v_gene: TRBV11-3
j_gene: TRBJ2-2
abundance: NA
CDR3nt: TGTGCCAGCAGCTTAAGGGTAAACACCGGGGAGCTGTTTTTT
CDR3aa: CASSLRVNTGELFF

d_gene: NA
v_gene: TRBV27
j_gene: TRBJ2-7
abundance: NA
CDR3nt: TGTGCCAGCAGAACAACACGAATCCAGACCTACGAGCAGTACTTC
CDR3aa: CASRTTRIQTYEQYF

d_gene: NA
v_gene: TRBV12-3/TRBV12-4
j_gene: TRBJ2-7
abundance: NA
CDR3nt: TGTGCCAGCAGTTTAGCGCGAGAAGACGAGCAGTACTTC
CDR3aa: CASSLAREDEQYF

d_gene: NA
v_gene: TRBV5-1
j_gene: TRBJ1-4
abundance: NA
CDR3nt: TGCGCCAGCAGCTTGGGTCCGACGGCGAGTGAAAAACTGTTTTTT
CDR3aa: CASSLGPTASEKLFF

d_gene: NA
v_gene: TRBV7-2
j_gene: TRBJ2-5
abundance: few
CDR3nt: TGTGCCAGCAGCTTAGCGGGCGGGGCTCCCTGGGAGACCCAGTACTTC
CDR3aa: CASSLAGGAPWETQYF

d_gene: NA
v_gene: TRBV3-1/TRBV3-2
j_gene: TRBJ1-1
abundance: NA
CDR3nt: TGTGCCAGCAGCCAAGATCTGAGGTGGGGGGCGGTGGAGGAAGTGACTGAAGCTTTCTTT
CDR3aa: CASSQDLRWGAVEEVTEAFF

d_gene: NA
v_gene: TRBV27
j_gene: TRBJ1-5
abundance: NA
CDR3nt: TGTGCCAGCAGTTTGCCCCATTGGGGTGATGGGAATAGCAATCAGCCCCAGCATTTT
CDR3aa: CASSLPHWGDGNSNQPQHF

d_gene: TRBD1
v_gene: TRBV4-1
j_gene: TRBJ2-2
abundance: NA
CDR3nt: TGCGCCAGCGGGTACGGGACAGATAACACCGGGGAGCTGTTTTTT
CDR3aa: CASGYGTDNTGELFF

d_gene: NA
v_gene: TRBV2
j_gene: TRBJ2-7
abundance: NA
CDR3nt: TGTGCCAGCACCAGGCGCCGGGAAGGCCACGAGCAGTACTTC
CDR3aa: CASTRRREGHEQYF

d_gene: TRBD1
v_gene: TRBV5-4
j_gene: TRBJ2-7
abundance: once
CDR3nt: TGTGCCAGCAGCTTGAGGGGGGACAGGGGGGCCGAGCAGTACTTC
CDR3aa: CASSLRGDRGAEQYF

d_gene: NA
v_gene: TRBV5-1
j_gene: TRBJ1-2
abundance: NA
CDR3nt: TGCGCCAGCAGCTGGACGGTTGCAGGGAGAACTAACTATGGCTACACCTTC
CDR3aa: CASSWTVAGRTNYGYTF

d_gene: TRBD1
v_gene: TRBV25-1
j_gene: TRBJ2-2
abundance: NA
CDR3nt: TGTGCCAGTGGGACAGGGATGAACACCGGGGAGCTGTTTTTT
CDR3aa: CASGTGMNTGELFF

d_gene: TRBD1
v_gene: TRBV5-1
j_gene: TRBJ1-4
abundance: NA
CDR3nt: TGCGCCAGCAGGTCCCAGGGGGCAACTAATGAAAAACTGTTTTTT
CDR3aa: CASRSQGATNEKLFF

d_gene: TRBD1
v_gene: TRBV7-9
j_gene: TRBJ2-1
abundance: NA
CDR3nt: TGTGCCAGCAGCTTGGGGCGGATCAGGGGGCGTATCGTGAATGAGCAGTTCTTC
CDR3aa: CASSLGRIRGRIVNEQFF

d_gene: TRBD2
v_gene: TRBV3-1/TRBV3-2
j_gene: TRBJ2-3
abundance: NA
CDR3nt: TGTGCCAGCAGCCAAGACGGGAGGGGAGATACGCAGTATTTT
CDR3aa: CASSQDGRGDTQYF

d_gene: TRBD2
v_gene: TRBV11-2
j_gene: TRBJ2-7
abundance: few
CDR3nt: TGTGCCAGCAGCTTTCAAGGGACTACCGTCTACGAGCAGTACTTC
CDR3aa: CASSFQGTTVYEQYF

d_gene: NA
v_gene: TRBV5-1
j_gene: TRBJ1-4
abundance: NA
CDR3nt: TGCGCCAGCAGTTTACAGGACGCTAATGAAAAACTGTTTTTT
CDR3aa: CASSLQDANEKLFF

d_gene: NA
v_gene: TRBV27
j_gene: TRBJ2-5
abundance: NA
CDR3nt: TGTGCCAGCAGTTGGGGGCCCGATCCCGCTCAAGAGACCCAGTACTTC
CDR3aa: CASSWGPDPAQETQYF

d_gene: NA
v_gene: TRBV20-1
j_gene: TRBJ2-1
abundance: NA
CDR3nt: TGCAGTGCTAGTCCCTCCGTCGGTGGGAGCTCCTACAATGAGCAGTTCTTC
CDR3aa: CSASPSVGGSSYNEQFF

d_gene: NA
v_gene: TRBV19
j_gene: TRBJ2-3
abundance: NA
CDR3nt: TGTGCCAGTAAATTATGGGGGGCGAGCACAGATACGCAGTATTTT
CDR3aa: CASKLWGASTDTQYF

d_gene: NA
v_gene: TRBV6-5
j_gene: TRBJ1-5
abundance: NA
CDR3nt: TGTGCCAGCAGTTCGACAAATCAGCCCCAGCATTTT
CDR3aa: CASSSTNQPQHF

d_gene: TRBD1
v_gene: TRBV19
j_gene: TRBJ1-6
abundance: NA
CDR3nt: TGTGCCAGTACCTCAGACAGGGAGAATTCACCCCTCCACTTT
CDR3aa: CASTSDRENSPLHF

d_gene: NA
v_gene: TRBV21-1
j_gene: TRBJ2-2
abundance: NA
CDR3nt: TGTGCCAGCAGCAAGGGACAGGGGAGCACCGGGGAGCTGTTTTTT
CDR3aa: CASSKGQGSTGELFF